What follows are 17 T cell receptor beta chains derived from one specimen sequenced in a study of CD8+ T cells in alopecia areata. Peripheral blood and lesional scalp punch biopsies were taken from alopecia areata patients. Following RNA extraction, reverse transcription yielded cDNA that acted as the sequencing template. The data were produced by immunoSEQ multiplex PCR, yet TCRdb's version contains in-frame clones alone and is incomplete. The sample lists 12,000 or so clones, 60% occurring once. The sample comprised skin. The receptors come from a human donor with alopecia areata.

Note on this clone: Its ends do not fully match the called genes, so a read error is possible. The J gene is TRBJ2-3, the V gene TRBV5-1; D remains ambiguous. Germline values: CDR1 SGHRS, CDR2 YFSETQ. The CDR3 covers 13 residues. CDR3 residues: CASSLAGEDTQYF. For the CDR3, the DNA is TGTGCCAGCAGCTTGGCTGGGGAAGATACGCAGTATTTT.

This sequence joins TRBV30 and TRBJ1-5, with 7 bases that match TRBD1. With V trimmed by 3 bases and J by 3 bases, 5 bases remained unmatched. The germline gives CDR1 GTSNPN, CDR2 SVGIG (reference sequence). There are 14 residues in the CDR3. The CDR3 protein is CAWSTGTANQPQHF. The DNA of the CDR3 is TGTGCCTGGAGCACCGGGACAGCCAATCAGCCCCAGCATTTT.

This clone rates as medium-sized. The CDR3 region is CASTPGGGYGYTF. CDR3 sequence (DNA): TGTGCCAGTACCCCCGGGGGGGGATATGGCTACACCTTC. The V call is TRBV19, the J call TRBJ1-2; the D gene is possibly TRBD1 (5 bases). Germline CDR1 is LNHDA and CDR2 is SQIVND (reference sequence). The CDR3 spans 13 residues. V gave up 7 bases and J gave up 5 bases, with 14 bases separating them.

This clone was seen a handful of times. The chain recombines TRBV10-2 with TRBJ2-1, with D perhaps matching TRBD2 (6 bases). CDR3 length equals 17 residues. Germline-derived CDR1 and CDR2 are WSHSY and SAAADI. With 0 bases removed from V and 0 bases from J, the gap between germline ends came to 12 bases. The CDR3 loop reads CASSESGLRSSYNEQFF. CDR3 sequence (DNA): TGCGCCAGCAGTGAGTCGGGACTCAGAAGCTCCTACAATGAGCAGTTCTTC.

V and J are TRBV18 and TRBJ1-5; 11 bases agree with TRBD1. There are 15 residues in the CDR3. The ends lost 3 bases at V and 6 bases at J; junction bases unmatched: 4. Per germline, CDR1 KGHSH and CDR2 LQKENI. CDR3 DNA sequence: TGTGCCAGCTCACCTGGACAGGGGGCCGGTCAGCCCCAGCATTTT. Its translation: CASSPGQGAGQPQHF.

The CDR3 DNA is TGTGCCAGCAGCTTAGTTGGACCAAGCACAGATACGCAGTATTTT. Translated: CASSLVGPSTDTQYF. This chain joins TRBV7-2 and TRBJ2-3; unclear D gene. The V end was cut by 1 base, the J end by 0 bases, with 8 bases between. Per the germline V gene, CDR1 is SGHTA and CDR2 is FQGNSA. The CDR3 runs to 15 residues.

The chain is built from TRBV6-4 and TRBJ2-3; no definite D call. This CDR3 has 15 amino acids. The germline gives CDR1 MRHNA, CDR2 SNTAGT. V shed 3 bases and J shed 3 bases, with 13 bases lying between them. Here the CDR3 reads CASSEESSQTDTQYF. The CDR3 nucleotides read TGTGCCAGCAGTGAGGAGAGTAGCCAAACAGATACGCAGTATTTT.

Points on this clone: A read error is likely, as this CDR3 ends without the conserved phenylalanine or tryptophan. Here the CDR3 DNA reads TGTGCCAGCAGCCGAGGGACAGTTGGGTGGCTGAACACTGAAGCTTTCTCT. Translating gives CASSRGTVGWLNTEAFS. The genes are TRBV7-9 and TRBJ1-1; 7 nucleotides agree with TRBD1. Unmatched junction bases numbered 12, after V lost 5 bases and J lost 0 bases. This CDR3 region has 17 residues. Germline loops: CDR1 SEHNR, CDR2 FQNEAQ (reference sequence).

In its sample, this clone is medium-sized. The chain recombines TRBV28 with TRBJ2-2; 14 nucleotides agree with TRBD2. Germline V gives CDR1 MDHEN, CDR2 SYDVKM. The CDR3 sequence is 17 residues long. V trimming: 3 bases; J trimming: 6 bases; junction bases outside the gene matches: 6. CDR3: CASSLWRLAGGPGELFF. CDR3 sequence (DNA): TGTGCCAGCAGTTTGTGGCGACTAGCGGGAGGGCCCGGGGAGCTGTTTTTT.

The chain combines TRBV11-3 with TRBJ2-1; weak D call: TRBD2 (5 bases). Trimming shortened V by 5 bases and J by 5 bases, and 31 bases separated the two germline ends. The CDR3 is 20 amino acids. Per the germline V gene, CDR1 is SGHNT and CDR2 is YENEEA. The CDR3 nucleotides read TGTGCCAGCAGCGGGAGTCGGGGTAGGGTCTACGAAAGGGCCCACAATGAGCAGTTCTTC. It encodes CASSGSRGRVYERAHNEQFF.

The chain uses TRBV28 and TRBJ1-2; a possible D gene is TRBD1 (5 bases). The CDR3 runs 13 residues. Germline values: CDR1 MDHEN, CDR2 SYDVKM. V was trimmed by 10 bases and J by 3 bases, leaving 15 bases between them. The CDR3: CATWGGADYGYTF. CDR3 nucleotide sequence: TGTGCCACCTGGGGTGGGGCGGACTATGGCTACACCTTC.

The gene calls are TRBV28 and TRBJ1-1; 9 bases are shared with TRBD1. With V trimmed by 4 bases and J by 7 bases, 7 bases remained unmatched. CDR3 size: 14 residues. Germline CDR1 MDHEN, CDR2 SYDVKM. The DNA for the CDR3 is TGTGCCAGCAGTTACGGACAGGGGATCGGTGAAGCTTTCTTT. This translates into CASSYGQGIGEAFF.

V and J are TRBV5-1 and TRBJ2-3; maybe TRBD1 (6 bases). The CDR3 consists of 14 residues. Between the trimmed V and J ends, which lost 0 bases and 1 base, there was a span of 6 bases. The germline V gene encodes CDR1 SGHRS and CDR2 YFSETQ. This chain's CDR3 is CASSLDRGTDTQYF. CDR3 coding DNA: TGCGCCAGCAGCTTGGACAGGGGCACAGATACGCAGTATTTT.

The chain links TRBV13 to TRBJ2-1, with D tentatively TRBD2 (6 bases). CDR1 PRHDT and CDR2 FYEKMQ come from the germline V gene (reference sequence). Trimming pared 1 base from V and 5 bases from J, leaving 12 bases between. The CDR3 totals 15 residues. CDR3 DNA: TGTGCCAGCAGCTTAGCGGGAGTTTCTCACAATGAGCAGTTCTTC. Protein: CASSLAGVSHNEQFF.

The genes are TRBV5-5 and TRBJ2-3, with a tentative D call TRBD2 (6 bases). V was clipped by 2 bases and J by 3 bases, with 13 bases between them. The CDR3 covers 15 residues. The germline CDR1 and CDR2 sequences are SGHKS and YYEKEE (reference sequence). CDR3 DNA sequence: TGTGCCAGCAGCTTTAGCGGTCTGGGGACAGATACGCAGTATTTT. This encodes CASSFSGLGTDTQYF. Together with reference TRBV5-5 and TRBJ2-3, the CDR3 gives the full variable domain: DAGVTQSPTHLIKTRGQQVTLRCSPISGHKSVSWYQQVLGQGPQFIFQYYEKEERGRGNFPDRFSARQFPNYSSELNVNALLLGDSALYLCASSFSGLGTDTQYFGPGTRLTVL.

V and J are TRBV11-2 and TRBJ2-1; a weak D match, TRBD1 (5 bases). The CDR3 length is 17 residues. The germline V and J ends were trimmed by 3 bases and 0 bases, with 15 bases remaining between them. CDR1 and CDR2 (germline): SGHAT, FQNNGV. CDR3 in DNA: TGTGCCAGCAGCTTGGAAGGGGTACCTTTCTCCTACAATGAGCAGTTCTTC. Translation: CASSLEGVPFSYNEQFF.

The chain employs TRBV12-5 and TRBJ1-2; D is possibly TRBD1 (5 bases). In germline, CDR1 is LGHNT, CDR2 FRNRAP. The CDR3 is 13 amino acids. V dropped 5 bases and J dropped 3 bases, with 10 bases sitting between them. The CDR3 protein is CASGPPGHYGYTF. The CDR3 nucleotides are TGTGCTAGTGGTCCGCCGGGACACTATGGCTACACCTTC.